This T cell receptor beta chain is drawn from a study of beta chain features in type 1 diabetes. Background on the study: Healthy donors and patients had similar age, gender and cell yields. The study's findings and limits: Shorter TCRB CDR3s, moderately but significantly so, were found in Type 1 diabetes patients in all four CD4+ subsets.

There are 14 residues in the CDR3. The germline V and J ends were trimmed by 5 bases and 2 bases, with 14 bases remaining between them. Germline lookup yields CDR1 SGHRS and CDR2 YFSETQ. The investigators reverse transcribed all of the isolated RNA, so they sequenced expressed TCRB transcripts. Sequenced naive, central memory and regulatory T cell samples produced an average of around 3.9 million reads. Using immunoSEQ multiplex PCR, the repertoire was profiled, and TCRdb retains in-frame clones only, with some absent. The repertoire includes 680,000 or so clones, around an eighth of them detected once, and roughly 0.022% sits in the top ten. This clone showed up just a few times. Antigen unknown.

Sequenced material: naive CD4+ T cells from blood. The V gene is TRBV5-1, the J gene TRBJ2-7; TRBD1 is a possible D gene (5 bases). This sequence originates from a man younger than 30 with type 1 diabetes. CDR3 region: CASRGAGTTYEQYF. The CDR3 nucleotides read TGCGCCAGCAGAGGGGCAGGCACAACCTACGAGCAGTACTTC.